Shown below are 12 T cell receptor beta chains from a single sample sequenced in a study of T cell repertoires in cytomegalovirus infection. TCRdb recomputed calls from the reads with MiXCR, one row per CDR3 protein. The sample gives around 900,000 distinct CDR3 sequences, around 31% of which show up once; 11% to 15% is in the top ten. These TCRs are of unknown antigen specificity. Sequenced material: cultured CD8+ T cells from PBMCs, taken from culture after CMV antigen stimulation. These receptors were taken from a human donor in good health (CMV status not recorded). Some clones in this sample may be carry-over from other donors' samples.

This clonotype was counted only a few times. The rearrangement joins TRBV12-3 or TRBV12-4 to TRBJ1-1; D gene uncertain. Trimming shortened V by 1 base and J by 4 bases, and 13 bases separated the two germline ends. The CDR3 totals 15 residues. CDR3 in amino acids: CASSLEVGGSTEAFF. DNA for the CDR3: TGTGCCAGCAGTTTAGAAGTGGGCGGGAGCACTGAAGCTTTCTTT.

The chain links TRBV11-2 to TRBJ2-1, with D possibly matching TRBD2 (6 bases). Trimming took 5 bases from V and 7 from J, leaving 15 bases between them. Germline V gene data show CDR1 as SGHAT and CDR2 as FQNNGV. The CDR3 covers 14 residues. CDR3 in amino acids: CASSAPGLRNEQFF. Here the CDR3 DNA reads TGTGCCAGCAGCGCGCCGGGACTGAGGAATGAGCAGTTCTTC.

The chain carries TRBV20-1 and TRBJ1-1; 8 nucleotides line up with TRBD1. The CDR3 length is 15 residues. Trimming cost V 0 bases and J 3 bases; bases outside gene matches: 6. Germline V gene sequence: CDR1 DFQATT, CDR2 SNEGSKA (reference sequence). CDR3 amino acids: CSARDRTGRDTEAFF. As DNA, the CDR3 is TGCAGTGCTAGAGATCGGACAGGGAGGGACACTGAAGCTTTCTTT.

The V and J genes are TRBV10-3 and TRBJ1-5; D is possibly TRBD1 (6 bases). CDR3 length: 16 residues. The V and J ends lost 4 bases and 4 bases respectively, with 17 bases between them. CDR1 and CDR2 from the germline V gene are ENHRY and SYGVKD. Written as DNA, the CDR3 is TGTGCCATCAGTGTTGAGGGCCCAGGGGTGAATCAGCCCCAGCATTTT. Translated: CAISVEGPGVNQPQHF.

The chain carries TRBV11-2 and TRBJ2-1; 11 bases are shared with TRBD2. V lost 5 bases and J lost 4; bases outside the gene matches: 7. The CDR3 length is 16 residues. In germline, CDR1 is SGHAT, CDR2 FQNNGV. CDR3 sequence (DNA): TGTGCCAGCAGCAGGGCAGCTAGCGGGGGGTACAATGAGCAGTTCTTC. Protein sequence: CASSRAASGGYNEQFF.

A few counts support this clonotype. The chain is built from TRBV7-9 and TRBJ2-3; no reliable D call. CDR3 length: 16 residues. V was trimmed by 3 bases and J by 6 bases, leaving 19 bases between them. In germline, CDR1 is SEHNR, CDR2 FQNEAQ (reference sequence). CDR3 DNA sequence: TGTGCCAGCAGCTTGGGCGGACGTGGTATTCGGGATACGCAGTATTTT. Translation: CASSLGGRGIRDTQYF.

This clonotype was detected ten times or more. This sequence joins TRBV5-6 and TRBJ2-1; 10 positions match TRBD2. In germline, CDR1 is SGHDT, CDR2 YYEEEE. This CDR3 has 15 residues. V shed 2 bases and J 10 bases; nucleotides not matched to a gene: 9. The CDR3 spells CASSFLAGATREQFF. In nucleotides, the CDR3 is TGTGCCAGCAGCTTCCTAGCGGGGGCGACGAGGGAGCAGTTCTTC.

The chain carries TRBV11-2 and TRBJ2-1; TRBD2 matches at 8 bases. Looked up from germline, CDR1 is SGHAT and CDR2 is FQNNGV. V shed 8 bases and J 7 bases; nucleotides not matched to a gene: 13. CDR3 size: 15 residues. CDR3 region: CASLIAGLKGNEQFF. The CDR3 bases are TGTGCCAGCCTTATAGCGGGGTTGAAGGGTAATGAGCAGTTCTTC. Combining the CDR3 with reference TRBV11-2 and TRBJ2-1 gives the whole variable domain EAGVAQSPRYKIIEKRQSVAFWCNPISGHATLYWYQQILGQGPKLLIQFQNNGVVDDSQLPKDRFSAERLKGVDSTLKIQPAKLEDSAVYLCASLIAGLKGNEQFFGPGTRLTVL.

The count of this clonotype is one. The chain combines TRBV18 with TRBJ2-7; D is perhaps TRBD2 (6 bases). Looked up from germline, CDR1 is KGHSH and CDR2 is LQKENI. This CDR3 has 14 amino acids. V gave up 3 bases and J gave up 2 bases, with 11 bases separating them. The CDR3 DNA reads TGTGCCAGCTCACCTGGGGACTTAGCCTACGAGCAGTACGTC. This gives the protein CASSPGDLAYEQYV.

The CDR3 region has the DNA TGTGCCAGCAGTTTCCTTTACCGTGGACAGCGGGCTCCTCACGAGCAGTACTTC. Translated, it gives CASSFLYRGQRAPHEQYF. The gene calls are TRBV12-3 or TRBV12-4 and TRBJ2-7, with D perhaps assigned TRBD1 or TRBD2 (6 bases each). Deletions cut 3 bases from V and 5 bases from J, with 26 bases between. The CDR3 contains 18 residues.

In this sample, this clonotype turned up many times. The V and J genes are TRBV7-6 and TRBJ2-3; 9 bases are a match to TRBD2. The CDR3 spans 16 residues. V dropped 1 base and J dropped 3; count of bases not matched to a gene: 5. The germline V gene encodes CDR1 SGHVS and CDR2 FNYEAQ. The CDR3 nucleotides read TGTGCCAGCAGCTTAGTAGGTAGCGGGGGTACAGATACGCAGTATTTT. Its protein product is CASSLVGSGGTDTQYF.

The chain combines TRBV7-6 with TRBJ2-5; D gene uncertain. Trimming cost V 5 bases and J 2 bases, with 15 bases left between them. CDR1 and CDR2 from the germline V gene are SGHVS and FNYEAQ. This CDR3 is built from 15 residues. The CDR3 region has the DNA TGTGCCAGCAGCCTCCTTACGGTTGGGCAAGAGACCCAGTACTTC. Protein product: CASSLLTVGQETQYF.